The 11 T cell receptor beta chains in this list originate from one sample, sequenced in a study of control samples from healthy donors and cancer patients. The protocol was immunoSEQ multiplex PCR, while the TCRdb copy is restricted to in-frame clones and leaves out a portion. This table holds about 81,000 clones, approximately 94% found once. Sequencing was done on a sample of blood. The source is a young woman in good health.

CDR3 residues: CASSLSGPSMGDTQYF. CDR3 in DNA: TGTGCCAGCAGCTTATCGGGACCTTCGATGGGAGATACGCAGTATTTT. The V gene is TRBV7-8, the J gene TRBJ2-3; D may be TRBD1 or TRBD2 (5 bases each). Germline values: CDR1 SGHVS, CDR2 FQNEAQ. Trimming shortened V by 2 bases and J by 5 bases, and 17 bases separated the two germline ends. The CDR3 contains 16 residues.

The chain joins TRBV28 to TRBJ2-4; the D gene is possibly TRBD1 (5 bases). Germline CDR1 MDHEN, CDR2 SYDVKM. The CDR3 loop spans 14 amino acids. Trimming shortened V by 2 bases and J by 8 bases, and 13 bases separated the two germline ends. CDR3 coding DNA: TGTGCCAGCAGTTTACGTGACAGACGGCACATTCAGTACTTC. Its protein is CASSLRDRRHIQYF.

CDR3 sequence (DNA): TGTGCCAGCAGCCGCTCGAAAGGCCAGCGGGGGGCGCTGAGCACAGATACGCAGTATTTT. It translates to CASSRSKGQRGALSTDTQYF. V gene TRBV3-1 (or the pseudogene TRBV3-2) combines with J gene TRBJ2-3, with 9 bases identical to TRBD2. After removal of 4 bases from V and 0 bases from J, the junction contained 17 bases not matched to a gene. The CDR3 totals 20 residues. CDR1 is LGHDT and CDR2 is YNNKEL in the germline V gene (reference sequence).

The CDR3 nucleotides read TGCGCCAGCGGGACTAGCGGGAGCACAGATACGCAGTATTTT. The encoded protein is CASGTSGSTDTQYF. The chain joins TRBV10-1 to TRBJ2-3; 12 positions match TRBD2. Germline CDR1 is WNHNN and CDR2 is SYGVQD (reference sequence). The CDR3 has 14 amino acids. J lost 0 bases, V lost 8 bases, and 0 bases had no gene match.

The chain is built from TRBV5-1 and TRBJ2-5; 11 positions agree with TRBD1. CDR1 SGHRS and CDR2 YFSETQ come from the germline V gene. The CDR3 is 16 amino acids. Unmatched junction bases numbered 6, after V lost 0 bases and J lost 5 bases. CDR3 DNA: TGCGCCAGCAGCTTGGTCGGGACAGGGGGAAGGGAGACCCAGTACTTC. Its translation: CASSLVGTGGRETQYF.

CDR3 in DNA: TGTGCCAGCGCCGAGGGGGCGCACACTGAAGCTTTCTTT. It specifies CASAEGAHTEAFF. The chain carries TRBV6-5 and TRBJ1-1; 7 nucleotides agree with TRBD1. CDR3 size: 13 residues. Germline trimming cut 8 bases from V and 3 bases from J; bases unmatched to any gene: 6. Germline values: CDR1 MNHEY, CDR2 SVGAGI.

J is TRBJ1-3 and V is TRBV6-6, with TRBD1 as a possible D gene (5 bases). CDR3 length: 15 residues. The germline V gene has CDR1 MNHNY and CDR2 SVGAGI (reference sequence). V lost 4 bases and J 0 bases, leaving 10 bases between the germline ends. CDR3 loop: CASSWQGSSGNTIYF. CDR3 DNA sequence: TGTGCCAGCAGTTGGCAGGGCAGCTCTGGAAACACCATATATTTT.

The rearrangement uses TRBV19 and TRBJ2-3; 7 positions agree with TRBD2. This CDR3 comprises 14 residues. V trimming: 5 bases; J trimming: 1 base; junction bases outside the gene matches: 3. Looked up from germline, CDR1 is LNHDA and CDR2 is SQIVND (reference sequence). The CDR3 DNA is TGTGCCAGTAGTGTGCGGGAGCGCACAGATACGCAGTATTTT. It specifies CASSVRERTDTQYF.

Points on this clone: A read error may produce the germline difference seen at one junction end. The chain is built from TRBV3-1 (or the pseudogene TRBV3-2) and TRBJ2-2; D might be TRBD2 (5 bases). Germline values: CDR1 LGHDT, CDR2 YNNKEL (reference sequence). The length of the CDR3 is 17 residues. CDR3 loop: CASSQERNGREHRGAVF. In nucleotides, the CDR3 is TGTGCCAGCAGCCAAGAACGAAACGGTCGCGAACACCGGGGAGCTGTTTTT.

J is TRBJ2-5 and V is TRBV7-9; 13 bases match TRBD2. This CDR3 is 18 amino acids long. V shed 2 bases and J 5 bases; nucleotides not matched to a gene: 11. CDR1 and CDR2 (germline): SEHNR, FQNEAQ (reference sequence). As DNA, the CDR3 is TGTGCCAGCAGCTTACGGACTAGCGGGAGCCGGGGGTGGGAGACCCAGTACTTC. Protein product: CASSLRTSGSRGWETQYF.

The chain is built from TRBV5-1 and TRBJ2-5, with 9 bases aligning to TRBD1. V lost 4 bases to trimming and J lost 2 bases; unmatched junction nucleotides: 9. The CDR3 covers 16 residues. CDR1 and CDR2 from the germline V gene are SGHRS and YFSETQ. For the CDR3, the DNA is TGCGCCAGCAGCGCATTACCGACAGGGGGGCAAGAGACCCAGTACTTC. Protein: CASSALPTGGQETQYF.